Each of the 12 T cell receptor beta chains below was sequenced from the same sample in a study of graft-versus-host responses after intestinal transplantation (dated by TCRdb to about 2021). These receptors' targets are unknown. Preparation of the library involved the immunoSEQ multiplex PCR assay. Sourced from immuneACCESS, this table was stored by TCRdb with only in-frame sequences that have V and J called. A share of the clones is absent; for the studies checked, an unresolved V gene accounts for under half, and the remainder has no known explanation. A total of 100,000 or so clones appear in this sample, about 93% of them only once. Together, the top ten hold roughly 2% of the sample. The time point label on this specimen signifies: cells obtained before transplantation from donor or recipient. The sample in question was unstimulated CD8+ T cells sorted from spleen or lymph node cells, obtained before intestinal transplant. Receptors were obtained from a human donor who received an intestinal transplant.

The CDR3 DNA reads TGTGCCAGCAGTGTAGGCAATCAGCCCCAGCATTTT. Translated, it gives CASSVGNQPQHF. The genes are TRBV25-1 and TRBJ1-5; D is ambiguous. This CDR3 has 12 residues. The V end was cut by 4 bases, the J end by 2 bases, with 3 bases between. CDR1 is MGHDK, CDR2 SYGVNS, per germline.

V and J are TRBV30 and TRBJ2-7; 10 bases are a match to TRBD1. This CDR3 contains 15 residues. Trimming took 2 bases from V and 5 from J; bases not matched to a gene: 9. Germline lookup yields CDR1 GTSNPN and CDR2 SVGIG (reference sequence). CDR3 in DNA: TGTGCCTGGAGTCCGCCGGGACAGGGGCTAAACGAGCAGTACTTC. Translating it yields CAWSPPGQGLNEQYF. Supplemented by reference TRBV30 and TRBJ2-7, the full variable domain reads SQTIHQWPATLVQPVGSPLSLECTVEGTSNPNLYWYRQAAGRGLQLLFYSVGIGQISSEVPQNLSASRPQDRQFILSSKKLLLSDSGFYLCAWSPPGQGLNEQYFGPGTRLTVT.

A few counts support this clone. The CDR3 loop reads CASSYLGQNEAFF. In DNA form, the CDR3 reads TGTGCCAGCAGCTACCTCGGACAGAACGAAGCTTTCTTT. The chain links TRBV27 to TRBJ1-1, with D maybe TRBD1 (6 bases). The V and J ends lost 6 bases and 8 bases respectively, with 16 bases between them. Germline V CDR1 and CDR2: MNHEY, SMNVEV (reference sequence). The CDR3 loop spans 13 amino acids.

The rearrangement uses TRBV27 and TRBJ1-2, with D tentatively TRBD1 (5 bases). Germline-derived CDR1 and CDR2 are MNHEY and SMNVEV (reference sequence). V was trimmed by 5 bases and J by 8 bases, leaving 18 bases between them. The CDR3 runs to 14 residues. CDR3 nucleotide sequence: TGTGCCAGCAGTAGGCTAGGGGATTTCAACGGCTACACCTTC. It specifies CASSRLGDFNGYTF.

The DNA for the CDR3 is TGCAGCGTTGGTCGGGGAGGGACTGAAGCTTTCTTT. The encoded protein is CSVGRGGTEAFF. The chain is built from TRBV29-1 and TRBJ1-1; unclear D gene. The CDR3 has 12 amino acids. The germline CDR1 and CDR2 sequences are SQVTM and ANQGSEA. V shed 4 bases and J shed 5 bases, with 11 bases lying between them. Combining the CDR3 with reference TRBV29-1 and TRBJ1-1 gives the whole variable domain SAVISQKPSRDICQRGTSLTIQCQVDSQVTMMFWYRQQPGQSLTLIATANQGSEATYESGFVIDKFPISRPNLTFSTLTVSNMSPEDSSIYLCSVGRGGTEAFFGQGTRLTVV.

The gene calls are TRBV21-1 and TRBJ1-5; the table gives TRBD1 as D, unverified against the DNA. TRBV21-1 has pseudogene status. The length of the CDR3 is 11 residues. CDR3 amino acids: CASQGSQPQHF. The CDR3 DNA is TGTGCCAGCCAGGGTAGTCAGCCCCAGCATTTT.

The chain joins TRBV5-6 to TRBJ2-7; D remains unclear. The CDR3 contains 12 residues. Trimming pared 1 base from V and 3 bases from J, leaving 5 bases between. From germline, CDR1 is SGHDT and CDR2 YYEEEE. CDR3 sequence (DNA): TGTGCCAGCAGCTTGTACGGCTACGAGCAGTACTTC. Translation: CASSLYGYEQYF.

V and J are TRBV10-3 and TRBJ1-1; 8 bases align to TRBD1. CDR1 and CDR2 (germline): ENHRY, SYGVKD. This CDR3 contains 13 residues. Unmatched junction bases numbered 7, after V lost 8 bases and J lost 5 bases. The CDR3 coding sequence is TGTGCCATCTCGGGAACAGGGGGTACTGAAGCTTTCTTT. Protein: CAISGTGGTEAFF.

This chain uses TRBV6-6 with TRBJ1-1; D gene ambiguous. The germline gives CDR1 MNHNY, CDR2 SVGAGI (reference sequence). CDR3 size: 15 residues. V was cut by 1 base and J by 1 base, with 10 bases left in between. For the CDR3, the DNA is TGTGCCAGCAGTTACTTAGCGGTACCGAACACTGAAGCTTTCTTT. It is translated as CASSYLAVPNTEAFF.

This chain uses TRBV21-1 with TRBJ2-4; the D call TRBD1 from the table was never checked on the DNA. TRBV21-1 is marked as a pseudogene. There are 18 residues in the CDR3. CDR3 residues: CASSKGQGVHLAKNIQYF. CDR3 nucleotide sequence: TGTGCCAGCAGCAAGGGACAGGGCGTCCACTTAGCCAAAAACATTCAGTACTTC.

This chain joins TRBV2 and TRBJ2-5; D is unresolved. Germline V gene data show CDR1 as SNHLY and CDR2 as FYNNEI. The CDR3 contains 15 residues. V lost 3 bases, J lost 0 bases, and 11 bases lay in between. CDR3: CASSDFPSDQETQYF. Here the CDR3 DNA reads TGTGCCAGCAGTGACTTCCCTAGTGACCAAGAGACCCAGTACTTC.

The chain couples TRBV11-2 to TRBJ2-3, with 8 bases lining up with TRBD2. Germline trimming cut 4 bases from V and 6 bases from J; bases unmatched to any gene: 9. CDR3 length: 15 residues. From germline, CDR1 is SGHAT and CDR2 FQNNGV. The CDR3 bases are TGTGCCAGCAGCTCACTGCGGGGGGAGCGGGATACGCAGTATTTT. Amino acid sequence: CASSSLRGERDTQYF.